There are many counts of the clone carrying this TCR beta chain. These data belong to a study of Graves' ophthalmopathy and Graves' hyperthyroidism. The germline V gene encodes CDR1 MNHNS and CDR2 SASEGT. With 7 bases clipped from V and 6 bases from J, the junction kept 6 bases outside the gene matches. The CDR3 contains 14 residues. TCR beta CDR3 amplification used RNA transcripts. HTBI-primed first-round RT-PCR preceded second-round multiplex PCR. TCRdb independently ran MiXCR on the multiplex PCR reads; one entry per CDR3 protein. The sample carries hundreds of thousands of distinct CDR3 sequences, under 25% recorded once.

Specimen: peripheral blood. The receptor was isolated from a woman aged 18 to 35 with stable Graves' hyperthyroidism. The chain combines TRBV6-1 with TRBJ2-7, with 13 nucleotides matching TRBD2. CDR3 loop: CASTPGLAGPEQYF. The CDR3 DNA reads as TGTGCCAGCACCCCGGGACTAGCGGGACCCGAGCAGTACTTC.